The 17 T cell receptor beta chains given below trace back to one sample, sequenced in a study of OX40 agonist ivuxolimab in advanced cancers. Profiling relied on immunoSEQ multiplex PCR, and the TCRdb table lists in-frame clones only, not all of them. The data hold around 110,000 clones, with over 75% observed a single time. Specimen: CD4+ or CD8+ T cells sorted from blood, collected in a trial of the OX40 agonist ivuxolimab. The receptors here all came from an adult with an advanced solid tumor such as melanoma, head and neck, liver or kidney cancer.

The chain employs TRBV7-9 and TRBJ2-5; perhaps TRBD2 as D (5 bases). Germline-derived CDR1 and CDR2 are SEHNR and FQNEAQ (reference sequence). Trimming took 2 bases from V and 2 from J, leaving 6 bases between them. The CDR3 sequence is 13 residues long. The CDR3 coding sequence is TGTGCCAGCAGCTTATCGGGGCAAGAGACCCAGTACTTC. This sequence encodes CASSLSGQETQYF. Together with reference TRBV7-9 and TRBJ2-5, the CDR3 gives the full variable domain: DTGVSQNPRHKITKRGQNVTFRCDPISEHNRLYWYRQTLGQGPEFLTYFQNEAQLEKSRLLSDRFSAERPKGSFSTLEIQRTEQGDSAMYLCASSLSGQETQYFGPGTRLLVL.

This clone was counted once. The gene calls are TRBV7-2 and TRBJ2-5; unclear D gene. Germline CDR1 is SGHTA and CDR2 is FQGNSA. V was pared by 2 bases and J by 5 bases, with 3 bases between. CDR3 length equals 11 residues. The CDR3 nucleotides are TGTGCCAGCAGCTTATGGGAGACCCAGTACTTC. This sequence encodes CASSLWETQYF. Filled out from reference TRBV7-2 and TRBJ2-5, the complete variable domain reads GAGVSQSPSNKVTEKGKDVELRCDPISGHTALYWYRQSLGQGLEFLIYFQGNSAPDKSGLPSDRFSAERTGGSVSTLTIQRTQQEDSAVYLCASSLWETQYFGPGTRLLVL.

The V and J genes are TRBV2 and TRBJ2-2, with 12 bases that match TRBD1. The germline V gene has CDR1 SNHLY and CDR2 FYNNEI. J lost 6 bases, V lost 8 bases, and 7 bases had no gene match. CDR3 length: 15 amino acids. CDR3 sequence reads: CASQGTGGASGELFF. CDR3 bases: TGTGCCAGCCAGGGGACAGGGGGCGCGTCCGGGGAGCTGTTTTTT.

The chain employs TRBV28 and TRBJ2-1, with 8 bases matching TRBD1. Germline CDR1 MDHEN, CDR2 SYDVKM. The trim removed 7 bases at V and 5 bases at J, leaving 10 bases unmatched. CDR3 length: 15 residues. CDR3 coding DNA: TGTGCCAGCACCGTAGGTCAGGGGGCTCACAATGAGCAGTTCTTC. Translation: CASTVGQGAHNEQFF.

This clone was seen a single time. This chain links TRBV5-4 with TRBJ2-7; tentative D call: TRBD1 (6 bases). The CDR3 covers 13 residues. Per the germline V gene, CDR1 is SGHNT and CDR2 is YYREEE (reference sequence). V was cut by 5 bases and J by 3 bases, with 12 bases left in between. Written as DNA, the CDR3 is TGTGCCAGCAGTTCGCCGGACAGCTACGAGCAGTACTTC. It translates to CASSSPDSYEQYF.

This sequence joins TRBV7-2 and TRBJ1-1, with a possible D match to TRBD1 (5 bases). CDR1 is SGHTA, CDR2 FQGNSA, per germline. The CDR3 is made up of 18 amino acids. The ends were cut back, 5 bases at V and 2 bases at J, with 24 bases in the middle. The chain's CDR3 is CASSPSGRSLRVNTEAFF. CDR3 sequence (DNA): TGTGCCAGCAGCCCCTCGGGACGGTCGTTAAGGGTTAACACTGAAGCTTTCTTT. Looking up the rest from reference TRBV7-2 and TRBJ1-1 gives the full variable domain: GAGVSQSPSNKVTEKGKDVELRCDPISGHTALYWYRQSLGQGLEFLIYFQGNSAPDKSGLPSDRFSAERTGGSVSTLTIQRTQQEDSAVYLCASSPSGRSLRVNTEAFFGQGTRLTVV.

The chain couples TRBV19 to TRBJ2-1, with a tentative D call TRBD2 (5 bases). Germline V gene data show CDR1 as LNHDA and CDR2 as SQIVND (reference sequence). V gave up 2 bases and J gave up 4 bases, with 18 bases separating them. This CDR3 contains 17 residues. CDR3 bases: TGTGCCAGTAGTATATTACCCGGGTTAGCGCGTTACAATGAGCAGTTCTTC. Protein product: CASSILPGLARYNEQFF.

J is TRBJ1-2 and V is TRBV4-1; D not certain. Trimming took 1 base from V and 2 from J, leaving 8 bases between them. Looked up from germline, CDR1 is MGHRA and CDR2 is YSYEKL. CDR3 length equals 14 residues. CDR3 in DNA: TGCGCCAGCAGCCAAGCAAGAATGAACTATGGCTACACCTTC. Amino acid sequence: CASSQARMNYGYTF.

The chain joins TRBV11-1 to TRBJ2-5; 7 nucleotides align to TRBD2. The V gene end was trimmed by 3 bases and the J gene end by 1 base; junction bases not matched to a gene: 5. Per germline, CDR1 SGHAT and CDR2 FQDESV (reference sequence). The CDR3 totals 15 residues. The DNA for the CDR3 is TGTGCCAGCAGCTTTGGCGGGGGAGCCCAAGAGACCCAGTACTTC. This encodes CASSFGGGAQETQYF.

The chain links TRBV6-5 to TRBJ2-7; D is unclear. The CDR3 sequence is 12 residues long. Between the trimmed V and J ends, which lost 6 bases and 5 bases, there was a span of 11 bases. Germline V lookup: CDR1 MNHEY, CDR2 SVGAGI. The DNA for the CDR3 is TGTGCCAGCAGCAGGCCTAACAACGAGCAGTACTTC. As protein: CASSRPNNEQYF.

This clone occurred once. The gene calls are TRBV10-3 and TRBJ1-5, with 10 nucleotides matching TRBD1. The CDR3 loop spans 13 amino acids. From germline, CDR1 is ENHRY and CDR2 SYGVKD. With V trimmed by 7 bases and J by 5 bases, 2 bases remained unmatched. CDR3 coding DNA: TGTGCCATCAAGGGGACAGGGGATCAGCCCCAGCATTTT. It is translated as CAIKGTGDQPQHF.

The V call is TRBV6-6, the J call TRBJ1-1, with a possible D match to TRBD1 (6 bases). Germline V lookup: CDR1 MNHNY, CDR2 SVGAGI (reference sequence). V lost 6 bases, J lost 11 bases, and 16 bases lay in between. The CDR3 runs to 12 residues. The DNA of the CDR3 is TGTGCCAGCAGCCGACAGGCAGATGGGGCTTTCTTT. This translates into CASSRQADGAFF.

The CDR3 DNA is TGTGCCAGCAGCTTGTCTCCCGGGCCCCAGCATTTT. It yields the protein CASSLSPGPQHF. The chain couples TRBV5-8 to TRBJ1-5, with D unclear. CDR3 length equals 12 residues. The germline V and J ends were trimmed by 1 base and 9 bases, with 8 bases remaining between them. Germline loops: CDR1 SGHTS, CDR2 YDEGEE.

The chain uses TRBV5-1 and TRBJ2-5; D possibly uses TRBD1 or TRBD2 (7 bases each). The CDR3 contains 14 residues. Germline CDR1 reads SGHRS; CDR2 reads YFSETQ. Trimming shortened V by 4 bases and J by 4 bases, and 14 bases separated the two germline ends. The CDR3 DNA follows: TGCGCCAGCAGCGTCCAGGGGGAGGGAGAGACCCAGTACTTC. Its translation: CASSVQGEGETQYF.

The chain combines TRBV7-2 with TRBJ1-2; D is undetermined. The length of the CDR3 is 14 residues. Per the germline V gene, CDR1 is SGHTA and CDR2 is FQGNSA. Trimming pared 2 bases from V and 6 bases from J, leaving 13 bases between. The CDR3 reads CASSLNSQRDGYTF. CDR3 in DNA: TGTGCCAGCAGCTTAAACTCACAGAGGGATGGCTACACCTTC.

The V call is TRBV30, the J call TRBJ1-1; TRBD1 matches at 7 bases. Germline CDR1 reads GTSNPN; CDR2 reads SVGIG (reference sequence). The junction had 14 bases not matched to a gene; V was cut back by 2 bases and J by 5 bases. There are 16 residues in the CDR3. The CDR3 DNA reads as TGTGCCTGGAGTCAGACAGGGCGCGGCGGAGGTACTGAAGCTTTCTTT. Translation: CAWSQTGRGGGTEAFF.

This clone was counted a few times. The rearrangement uses TRBV14 and TRBJ2-7; D remains unclear. CDR1 is SGHDN and CDR2 is FVKESK in the germline V gene. V dropped 1 base and J dropped 9 bases, with 10 bases sitting between them. The CDR3 totals 12 residues. CDR3 bases: TGTGCCAGCAGCCAAGCTGCGCAGAGGCAGTACTTC. This codes for CASSQAAQRQYF.